This paragraph reports one T cell receptor (beta chain). This sample is drawn from a study of CD8+ T cells in alopecia areata. RNA, once extracted, was reverse transcribed into cDNA for use as the sequencing template. Assay used: immunoSEQ multiplex PCR; TCRdb lists only in-frame clones, some missing. The sample carries about 200,000 clones, roughly 50% recorded once. The germline V gene encodes CDR1 SNHLY and CDR2 FYNNEI. The CDR3 has 15 amino acids. Losses at the gene ends were 6 bases for V and 5 bases for J; bases not matched to a gene: 8. The TCR sequence derives from a human donor in good health. The chain employs TRBV2 and TRBJ2-1; TRBD1 matches 9 bases. The sample consisted of CD8+ T cells sorted from blood. The CDR3 here is CASRRGWDRDNEQFF. CDR3 DNA sequence: TGTGCCAGCAGGAGGGGATGGGACAGGGACAATGAGCAGTTCTTC.